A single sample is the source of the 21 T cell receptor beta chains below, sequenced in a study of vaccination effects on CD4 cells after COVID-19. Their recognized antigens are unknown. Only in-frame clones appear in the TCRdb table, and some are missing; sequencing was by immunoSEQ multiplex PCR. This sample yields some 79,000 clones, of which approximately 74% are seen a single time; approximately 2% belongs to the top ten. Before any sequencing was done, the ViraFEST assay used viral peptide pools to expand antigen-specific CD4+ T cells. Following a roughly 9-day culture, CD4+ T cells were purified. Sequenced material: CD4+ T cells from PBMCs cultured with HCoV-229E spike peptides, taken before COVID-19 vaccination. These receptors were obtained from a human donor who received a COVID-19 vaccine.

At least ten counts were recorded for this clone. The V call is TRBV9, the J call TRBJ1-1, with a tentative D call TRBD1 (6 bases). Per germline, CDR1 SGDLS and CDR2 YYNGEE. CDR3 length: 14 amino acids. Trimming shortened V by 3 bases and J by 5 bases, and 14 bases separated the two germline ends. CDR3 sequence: CASSAQVGGTEAFF. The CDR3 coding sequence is TGTGCCAGCAGCGCCCAAGTAGGGGGGACTGAAGCTTTCTTT.

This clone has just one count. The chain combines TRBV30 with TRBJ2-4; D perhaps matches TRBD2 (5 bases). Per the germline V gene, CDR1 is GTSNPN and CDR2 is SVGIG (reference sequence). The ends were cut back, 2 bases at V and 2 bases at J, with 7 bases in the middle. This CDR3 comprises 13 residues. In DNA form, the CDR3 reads TGTGCCTGGAGTCTCGGGACCAAAAACATTCAGTACTTC. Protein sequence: CAWSLGTKNIQYF.

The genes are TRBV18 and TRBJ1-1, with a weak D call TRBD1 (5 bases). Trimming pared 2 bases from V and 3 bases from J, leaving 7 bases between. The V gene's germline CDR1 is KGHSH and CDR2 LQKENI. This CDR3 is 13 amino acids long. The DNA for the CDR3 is TGTGCCAGCTCACCAATGGGGGACACTGAAGCTTTCTTT. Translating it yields CASSPMGDTEAFF.

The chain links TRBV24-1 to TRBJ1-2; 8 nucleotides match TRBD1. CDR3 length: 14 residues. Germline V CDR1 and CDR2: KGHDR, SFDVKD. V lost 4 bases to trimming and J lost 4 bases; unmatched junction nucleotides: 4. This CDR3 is CATSDSGTGYGYTF. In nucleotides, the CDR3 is TGTGCCACCAGTGACTCCGGGACAGGCTATGGCTACACCTTC.

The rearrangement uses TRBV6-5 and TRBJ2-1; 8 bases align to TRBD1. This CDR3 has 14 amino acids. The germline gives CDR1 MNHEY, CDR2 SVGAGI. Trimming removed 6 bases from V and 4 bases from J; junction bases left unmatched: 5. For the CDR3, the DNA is TGTGCCAGCAGGAGGACAGGGCGGTACAATGAGCAGTTCTTC. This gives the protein CASRRTGRYNEQFF.

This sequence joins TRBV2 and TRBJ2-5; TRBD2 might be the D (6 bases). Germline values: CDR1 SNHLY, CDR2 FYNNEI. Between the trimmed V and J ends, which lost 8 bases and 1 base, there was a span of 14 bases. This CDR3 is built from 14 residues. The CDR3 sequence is CASGGRGGQETQYF. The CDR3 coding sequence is TGTGCCAGCGGAGGAAGGGGAGGCCAAGAGACCCAGTACTTC. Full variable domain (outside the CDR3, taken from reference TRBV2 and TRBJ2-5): EPEVTQTPSHQVTQMGQEVILRCVPISNHLYFYWYRQILGQKVEFLVSFYNNEISEKSEIFDDQFSVERPDGSNFTLKIRSTKLEDSAMYFCASGGRGGQETQYFGPGTRLLVL.

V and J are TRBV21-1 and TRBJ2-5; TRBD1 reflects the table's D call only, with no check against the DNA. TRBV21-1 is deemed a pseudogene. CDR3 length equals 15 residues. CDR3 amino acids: CASSAKRQGAETQYF. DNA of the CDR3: TGTGCCAGCAGCGCCAAAAGACAGGGAGCAGAGACCCAGTACTTC.

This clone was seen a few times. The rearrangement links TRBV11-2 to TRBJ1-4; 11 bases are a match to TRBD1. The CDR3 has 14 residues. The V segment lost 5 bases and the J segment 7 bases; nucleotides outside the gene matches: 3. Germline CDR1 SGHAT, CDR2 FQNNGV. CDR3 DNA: TGTGCCAGCAGCCCCGGGACAGGGGGTGAAAAACTGTTTTTT. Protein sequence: CASSPGTGGEKLFF.

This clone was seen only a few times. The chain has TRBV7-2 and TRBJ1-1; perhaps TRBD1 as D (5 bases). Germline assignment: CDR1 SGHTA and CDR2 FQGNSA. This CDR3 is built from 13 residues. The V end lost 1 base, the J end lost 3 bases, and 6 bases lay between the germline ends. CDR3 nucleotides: TGTGCCAGCAGCTTAGTCAGGGACACTGAAGCTTTCTTT. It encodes CASSLVRDTEAFF.

The chain's CDR3 is CASSFDSMNTEAFF. The CDR3 DNA sequence: TGTGCCAGCAGCTTCGACAGCATGAACACTGAAGCTTTCTTT. The chain couples TRBV7-8 to TRBJ1-1; D may be TRBD1 (5 bases). Between the trimmed V and J ends, which lost 3 bases and 0 bases, there was a span of 8 bases. The CDR3 is made up of 14 amino acids. CDR1 is SGHVS, CDR2 FQNEAQ, per germline.

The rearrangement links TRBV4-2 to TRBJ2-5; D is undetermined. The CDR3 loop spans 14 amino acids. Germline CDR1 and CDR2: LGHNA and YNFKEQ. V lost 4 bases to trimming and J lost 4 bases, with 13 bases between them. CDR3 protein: CASSRYTGSETQYF. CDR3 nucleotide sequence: TGTGCCAGCAGCCGATACACCGGATCAGAGACCCAGTACTTC.

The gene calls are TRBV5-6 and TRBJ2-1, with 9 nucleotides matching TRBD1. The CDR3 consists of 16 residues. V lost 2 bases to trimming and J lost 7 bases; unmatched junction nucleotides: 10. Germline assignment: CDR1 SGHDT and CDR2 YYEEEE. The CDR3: CASSFRDRALTNEQFF. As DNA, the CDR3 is TGTGCCAGCAGCTTCCGGGACAGGGCCCTAACTAATGAGCAGTTCTTC.

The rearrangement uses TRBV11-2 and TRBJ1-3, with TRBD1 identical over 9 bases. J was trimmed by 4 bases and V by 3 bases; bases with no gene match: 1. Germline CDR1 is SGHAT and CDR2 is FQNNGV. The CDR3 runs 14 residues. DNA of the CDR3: TGTGCCAGCAGCTTCGACAGGGGGGGAAACACCATATATTTT. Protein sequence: CASSFDRGGNTIYF.

CDR3: CASSQDGQETQYF. The CDR3 DNA follows: TGTGCCAGTAGTCAGGACGGTCAAGAGACCCAGTACTTC. The chain couples TRBV19 to TRBJ2-5; D uncertain. CDR1 is LNHDA and CDR2 is SQIVND in the germline V gene (reference sequence). There are 13 residues in the CDR3. V lost 5 bases and J lost 2, with 9 bases in between.

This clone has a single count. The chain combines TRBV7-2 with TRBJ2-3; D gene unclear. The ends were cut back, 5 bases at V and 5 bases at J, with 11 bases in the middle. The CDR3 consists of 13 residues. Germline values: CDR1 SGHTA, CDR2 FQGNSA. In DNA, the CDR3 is TGTGCCAGCAGCGTAGGACGGAGAGATACGCAGTATTTT. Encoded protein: CASSVGRRDTQYF.

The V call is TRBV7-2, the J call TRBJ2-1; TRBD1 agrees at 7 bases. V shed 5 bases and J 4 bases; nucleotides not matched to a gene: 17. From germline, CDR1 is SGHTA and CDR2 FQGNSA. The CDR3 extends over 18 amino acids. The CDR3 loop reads CASSPYRFRDRGYNEQFF. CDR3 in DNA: TGTGCCAGCAGCCCGTACCGATTCCGGGACAGAGGGTACAATGAGCAGTTCTTC. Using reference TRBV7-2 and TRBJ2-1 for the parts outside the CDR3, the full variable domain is GAGVSQSPSNKVTEKGKDVELRCDPISGHTALYWYRQSLGQGLEFLIYFQGNSAPDKSGLPSDRFSAERTGGSVSTLTIQRTQQEDSAVYLCASSPYRFRDRGYNEQFFGPGTRLTVL.

This chain's CDR3 is CASSSDISYNSPLHF. The DNA of the CDR3 is TGTGCCAGCTCGTCGGACATCTCCTATAATTCACCCCTCCACTTT. The chain couples TRBV18 to TRBJ1-6; TRBD1 might be the D (5 bases). The CDR3 runs to 15 residues. Germline CDR1 reads KGHSH; CDR2 reads LQKENI. The V and J ends lost 6 bases and 0 bases respectively, with 9 bases between them.

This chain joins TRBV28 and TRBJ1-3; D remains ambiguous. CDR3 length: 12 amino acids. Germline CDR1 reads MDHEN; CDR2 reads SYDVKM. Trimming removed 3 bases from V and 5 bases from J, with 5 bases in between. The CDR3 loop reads CASSFQRNTIYF. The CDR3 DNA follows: TGTGCCAGCAGTTTCCAAAGAAACACCATATATTTT.

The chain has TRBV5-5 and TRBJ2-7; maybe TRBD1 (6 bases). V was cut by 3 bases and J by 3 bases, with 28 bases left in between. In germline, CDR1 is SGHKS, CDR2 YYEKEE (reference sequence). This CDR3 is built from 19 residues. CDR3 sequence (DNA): TGTGCCAGCAGCTACGGGGAGAAGGGACACTCAATAAGGGACTACGAGCAGTACGTC. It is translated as CASSYGEKGHSIRDYEQYV.

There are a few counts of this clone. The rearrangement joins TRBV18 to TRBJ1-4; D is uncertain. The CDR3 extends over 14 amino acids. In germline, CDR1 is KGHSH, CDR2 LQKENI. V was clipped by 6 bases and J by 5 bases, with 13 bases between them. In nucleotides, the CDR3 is TGTGCCAGCTCCCTGGACCGAGCGAATGAAAAACTGTTTTTT. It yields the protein CASSLDRANEKLFF.

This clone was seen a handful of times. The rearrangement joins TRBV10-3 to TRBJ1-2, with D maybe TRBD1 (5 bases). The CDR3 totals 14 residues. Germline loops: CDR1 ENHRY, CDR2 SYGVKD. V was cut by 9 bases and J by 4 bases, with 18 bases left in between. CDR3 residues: CAITTGGFSYGYTF. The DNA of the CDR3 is TGTGCCATAACGACTGGGGGTTTTTCCTATGGCTACACCTTC.